These 23 T cell receptor beta chains originate from one sample sequenced in a study of control samples from healthy donors and cancer patients. Using immunoSEQ multiplex PCR, the repertoire was profiled, and TCRdb retains in-frame clones only, with some absent. Found here are under 130,000 clones, roughly 89% of them singletons; the top ten hold about a fifth. Sample: PBMCs. Receptor source: a man in his sixties with lung cancer.

The rearrangement joins TRBV7-2 to TRBJ2-7; 11 bases agree with TRBD2. The V and J ends lost 5 bases and 3 bases, in that order; junction bases with no gene match: 9. Germline CDR1 SGHTA, CDR2 FQGNSA. The length of the CDR3 is 16 residues. For the CDR3, the DNA is TGTGCCAGCAGCACCACTAGCGGGGGATATAGCTACGAGCAGTACTTC. It is translated as CASSTTSGGYSYEQYF. Together with reference TRBV7-2 and TRBJ2-7, the CDR3 gives the full variable domain: GAGVSQSPSNKVTEKGKDVELRCDPISGHTALYWYRQSLGQGLEFLIYFQGNSAPDKSGLPSDRFSAERTGGSVSTLTIQRTQQEDSAVYLCASSTTSGGYSYEQYFGPGTRLTVT.

The rearrangement joins TRBV25-1 to TRBJ2-2; D remains ambiguous. Trimming took 7 bases from V and 1 from J, leaving 13 bases between them. This CDR3 region has 15 residues. CDR1 MGHDK and CDR2 SYGVNS come from the germline V gene. The DNA for the CDR3 is TGTGCCAGCACCCCTCCTGCAGGGAACACCGGGGAGCTGTTTTTT. Residues: CASTPPAGNTGELFF.

CDR3 coding DNA: TGTGCCAGCAGTCGGGACACACAAGAGACCCAGTACTTC. Amino acids: CASSRDTQETQYF. The chain links TRBV12-3 or TRBV12-4 to TRBJ2-5, with D possibly being TRBD1 (6 bases). Trimming left V 5 bases short and J 2 bases short, with 9 bases between. The CDR3 runs to 13 residues.

The chain carries TRBV10-2 and TRBJ2-1; no clear D gene. The CDR3 is 15 amino acids. Germline lookup yields CDR1 WSHSY and CDR2 SAAADI. Trimming stripped 2 bases from V and 4 bases from J, with 12 bases between. The CDR3 is CASSEVARVYNEQFF. CDR3 bases: TGCGCCAGCAGTGAGGTGGCTAGAGTTTACAATGAGCAGTTCTTC.

This clone was counted a few times. This rearrangement joins TRBV5-1 to TRBJ2-3; 7 bases align to TRBD1. Losses at the gene ends were 4 bases for V and 2 bases for J; bases not matched to a gene: 7. Per the germline V gene, CDR1 is SGHRS and CDR2 is YFSETQ. This CDR3 contains 15 residues. Here the CDR3 reads CASSASGGTTDTQYF. In DNA form, the CDR3 reads TGCGCCAGCAGCGCCTCAGGGGGAACCACAGATACGCAGTATTTT.

V gene TRBV30 combines with J gene TRBJ1-1; D is ambiguous. Trimming took off 3 bases at V and 0 bases at J, with 8 bases between the two ends. The V gene's germline CDR1 is GTSNPN and CDR2 SVGIG (reference sequence). The CDR3 is 13 amino acids. CDR3 coding DNA: TGTGCCTGGAGCTACTCCATGAACACTGAAGCTTTCTTT. Translating it yields CAWSYSMNTEAFF.

This sequence joins TRBV6-1 and TRBJ1-1; D is uncertain. V was clipped by 0 bases and J by 3 bases, with 8 bases between them. CDR3 length: 14 amino acids. CDR1 and CDR2 (germline): MNHNS, SASEGT. Here the CDR3 reads CASSEALRYTEAFF. The CDR3, as DNA: TGTGCCAGCAGTGAAGCGCTTCGGTACACTGAAGCTTTCTTT.

The chain has TRBV5-1 and TRBJ2-3, with D tentatively TRBD1 (6 bases). Germline V gene lookup returns CDR1 SGHRS and CDR2 YFSETQ. This CDR3 has 16 residues. Trimming stripped 2 bases from V and 6 bases from J, with 19 bases between. The CDR3 sequence: CASSLGTFGGWDTQYF. The CDR3 DNA is TGCGCCAGCAGCTTAGGGACATTTGGAGGCTGGGATACGCAGTATTTT.

The V call is TRBV11-2, the J call TRBJ1-2, with 8 bases matching TRBD1. After removal of 1 base from V and 4 bases from J, the junction contained 2 bases not matched to a gene. The CDR3 consists of 14 residues. From germline, CDR1 is SGHAT and CDR2 FQNNGV. The CDR3 loop reads CASSLADRGYGYTF. The CDR3 DNA sequence: TGTGCCAGCAGCTTAGCTGACAGGGGCTATGGCTACACCTTC.

V is TRBV5-8 and J is TRBJ1-4; 7 bases align to TRBD1. The germline V gene encodes CDR1 SGHTS and CDR2 YDEGEE. Unmatched junction bases numbered 12, after V lost 4 bases and J lost 0 bases. This CDR3 region has 18 residues. The CDR3 reads CASSPGTASFATNEKLFF. As DNA, the CDR3 is TGTGCCAGCAGCCCAGGGACAGCTAGCTTTGCAACTAATGAAAAACTGTTTTTT.

The chain joins TRBV30 to TRBJ2-1; D unresolved. This CDR3 contains 13 residues. Germline CDR1 reads GTSNPN; CDR2 reads SVGIG (reference sequence). V lost 0 bases, J lost 6 bases, and 9 bases lay in between. The CDR3 coding sequence is TGTGCCTGGAGTGTGGGTAGTTTCAATGAGCAGTTCTTC. Amino acids: CAWSVGSFNEQFF.

This clone came up many times. The gene calls are TRBV5-4 and TRBJ2-5; tentatively, D is TRBD2 (6 bases). Germline assignment: CDR1 SGHNT and CDR2 YYREEE (reference sequence). The CDR3 contains 14 residues. With 3 bases removed from V and 5 bases from J, the gap between germline ends came to 14 bases. The CDR3 region is CASSSAGSSETQYF. The CDR3 nucleotides are TGTGCCAGCAGCTCCGCGGGGTCTTCTGAGACCCAGTACTTC.

The chain uses TRBV5-4 and TRBJ2-1; 8 nucleotides match TRBD2. Germline-derived CDR1 and CDR2 are SGHNT and YYREEE (reference sequence). The ends lost 0 bases at V and 7 bases at J; junction bases unmatched: 6. CDR3 length equals 15 residues. CDR3 bases: TGTGCCAGCAGCTTGGATCCGGGGGGGTGGAATGAGCAGTTCTTC. It encodes CASSLDPGGWNEQFF.

The V gene is TRBV25-1, the J gene TRBJ1-1; D is perhaps TRBD1 (6 bases). Trimming removed 4 bases from V and 5 bases from J, with 11 bases in between. The CDR3 consists of 13 residues. Germline lookup yields CDR1 MGHDK and CDR2 SYGVNS. This CDR3 is CASSVYRDTEAFF. The CDR3 DNA is TGTGCCAGCAGTGTCTACAGGGATACTGAAGCTTTCTTT. The full variable domain, in which reference TRBV25-1 and TRBJ1-1 provide the parts outside the CDR3, is EADIYQTPRYLVIGTGKKITLECSQTMGHDKMYWYQQDPGMELHLIHYSYGVNSTEKGDLSSESTVSRIRTEHFPLTLESARPSHTSQYLCASSVYRDTEAFFGQGTRLTVV.

V usage is TRBV6-4 and J usage is TRBJ1-1; 7 bases agree with TRBD1. Germline V gives CDR1 MRHNA, CDR2 SNTAGT. The V segment lost 5 bases and the J segment 1 base; nucleotides outside the gene matches: 10. The CDR3 extends over 16 amino acids. The CDR3 spells CASSPWGGTANTEAFF. The CDR3 DNA sequence: TGTGCCAGCAGTCCATGGGGGGGGACAGCGAACACTGAAGCTTTCTTT.

In DNA, the CDR3 is TGTGCCAGCGACCCAGGGACTAGCAGATACAATGAGCAGTTCTTC. Translating it yields CASDPGTSRYNEQFF. This sequence joins TRBV11-2 and TRBJ2-1; TRBD2 matches 9 bases. The germline V gene has CDR1 SGHAT and CDR2 FQNNGV. With V trimmed by 8 bases and J by 4 bases, 9 bases remained unmatched. The length of the CDR3 is 15 residues.

This chain links TRBV11-3 with TRBJ2-7; D remains unclear. V was clipped by 0 bases and J by 1 base, with 7 bases between them. The CDR3 is 14 amino acids. Germline V gene data show CDR1 as SGHNT and CDR2 as YENEEA. The CDR3 region has the DNA TGTGCCAGCAGCTTAGACACCCTTTCCTACGAGCAGTACGTC. It yields the protein CASSLDTLSYEQYV.

J is TRBJ2-3 and V is TRBV6-5, with TRBD1 matching over 8 bases. CDR1 is MNHEY, CDR2 SVGAGI, per germline. The length of the CDR3 is 13 residues. Trimming cost V 6 bases and J 6 bases; bases outside gene matches: 5. CDR3 sequence reads: CASRSGGWDTQYF. CDR3 in DNA: TGTGCCAGCAGATCAGGGGGCTGGGATACGCAGTATTTT.

The CDR3 bases are TGTGCCAGCAAGGTCGGGGCGACAAGCTCCTACAATGAGCAGTTCTTC. As protein: CASKVGATSSYNEQFF. The V call is TRBV2, the J call TRBJ2-1; D is tentatively TRBD1 or TRBD2 (5 bases each). V was trimmed by 7 bases and J by 0 bases, leaving 16 bases between them. CDR3 size: 16 residues. Germline CDR1 reads SNHLY; CDR2 reads FYNNEI.

This clone has a handful of counts. The gene calls are TRBV7-8 and TRBJ1-6; D might be TRBD1 (6 bases). Trimming stripped 6 bases from V and 7 bases from J, with 16 bases between. CDR1 is SGHVS and CDR2 is FQNEAQ in the germline V gene. The CDR3 is made up of 15 amino acids. This CDR3 reads CASSTGRGWNSPLHF. Here the CDR3 DNA reads TGTGCCAGCAGTACAGGGAGGGGTTGGAATTCACCCCTCCACTTT.

The rearrangement uses TRBV4-1 and TRBJ1-2; D is ambiguous. Germline loops: CDR1 MGHRA, CDR2 YSYEKL. Trimming removed 2 bases at V and 4 bases at J, with 20 bases between. The CDR3 length is 17 residues. CDR3 sequence (DNA): TGCGCCAGCAGCCAAACGAGCAGTTCCGAAATGCTCTATGGCTACACCTTC. Amino acid sequence: CASSQTSSSEMLYGYTF.

This clone was observed once. The chain employs TRBV6-2 or TRBV6-3 and TRBJ2-5; tentatively, D is TRBD2 (6 bases). Germline loops: CDR1 MNHEY, CDR2 SVGEGT. The CDR3 is 15 amino acids. Deletions cut 2 bases from V and 5 bases from J, with 15 bases between. The CDR3 coding sequence is TGTGCCAGCAGTTACGGAGGGGTCAGGGTGGAGACCCAGTACTTC. Amino acids: CASSYGGVRVETQYF.

This clone has a single count. The J gene is TRBJ2-1, the V gene TRBV7-2; TRBD1 might be the D (7 bases). The CDR3 is made up of 15 amino acids. The V gene's germline CDR1 is SGHTA and CDR2 FQGNSA. Trimming left V 5 bases short and J 4 bases short, with 15 bases between. This CDR3 reads CASSPQGGGYNEQFF. The CDR3 nucleotides read TGTGCCAGCAGCCCCCAGGGGGGCGGGTACAATGAGCAGTTCTTC. The whole variable domain, filled in from reference TRBV7-2 and TRBJ2-1, reads GAGVSQSPSNKVTEKGKDVELRCDPISGHTALYWYRQSLGQGLEFLIYFQGNSAPDKSGLPSDRFSAERTGGSVSTLTIQRTQQEDSAVYLCASSPQGGGYNEQFFGPGTRLTVL.